A selection of T cell receptor beta chains follows, all from one sample in a study of shared clonotypes between healthy human individuals. Repertoires were generated with immunoSEQ multiplex PCR, while TCRdb's copy carries only in-frame clones and drops some. The sample contains about 990,000 clones, approximately 78% of which appear only once. Sequencing input: memory CD4+ T cells from PBMCs. These receptors all come from a man aged 18 to 30 in good health. Some clones in this sample may be carry-over from other donors' samples. CDR3s include the opening cysteine and the closing phenylalanine or tryptophan. D genes are given only for firm matches. The size entry is marked missing in some rows and otherwise reads once, few, many or a size class.

TRBJ1-1 few TRBV12-1 . CASSFVCSGPLNTEAFF TGTGCCAGCAGCTTTGTTTGTTCGGGCCCTTTGAACACTGAAGCTTTCTTT
TRBJ1-2 . TRBV5-4 . CASSSGQSPTYGYTF TGTGCCAGCAGCTCAGGACAGTCCCCCACCTATGGCTACACCTTC
TRBJ2-1 . TRBV29-1 TRBD2 CSVEGTSAYNEQFF TGCAGCGTTGAAGGGACTAGCGCCTACAATGAGCAGTTCTTC
TRBJ2-3 . TRBV2 TRBD2 CASSVAGGSTDTQYF TGTGCCAGCAGCGTAGCGGGGGGTAGCACAGATACGCAGTATTTT
TRBJ2-7 . TRBV18 . CASSRDQDEQYF TGTGCCAGCTCACGGGACCAGGACGAGCAGTACTTC
TRBJ2-1 . TRBV7-8 TRBD2 CASSATANSGRAYNEQFF TGTGCCAGCAGCGCTACGGCTAATAGCGGGAGGGCCTACAATGAGCAGTTCTTC
TRBJ2-2 . TRBV4-2 . CASSPVRGLGTGELFF TGTGCCAGCAGCCCCGTCAGGGGTTTGGGAACCGGGGAGCTGTTTTTT
TRBJ2-2 . TRBV5-4 TRBD1 CASSDRTGEAGELFF TGTGCCAGCAGCGACCGGACAGGGGAAGCCGGGGAGCTGTTTTTT
TRBJ2-2 . TRBV5-1 . CASSRDRNTGELFF TGCGCCAGCAGCAGAGACAGAAACACCGGGGAGCTGTTTTTT
TRBJ2-7 . TRBV21-1 . CATTQGGLGEQYF TGTGCCACCACCCAGGGGGGGCTCGGGGAGCAGTACTTC
TRBJ1-2 . TRBV6-1 TRBD1 CASNEDRVNYGYTF TGTGCCAGCAATGAGGACAGGGTAAACTATGGCTACACCTTC
TRBJ2-5 . TRBV14 TRBD2 CASSRPPVGLAEETQYF TGTGCCAGCAGCCGACCCCCGGTGGGACTAGCGGAAGAGACCCAGTACTTC
TRBJ2-7 . TRBV28 . CAAAWGRGYEQYF TGTGCCGCCGCGTGGGGCCGCGGGTACGAGCAGTACTTC
TRBJ2-1 . TRBV9 TRBD2 CATSRGGSSYNEQFF TGTGCCACTTCACGGGGGGGTAGCTCCTACAATGAGCAGTTCTTC
TRBJ1-4 few TRBV29-1 . CSGGRGLAEKLFF TGCAGCGGCGGCCGGGGGTTGGCTGAAAAACTGTTTTTT
TRBJ2-5 . TRBV25-1 . CASSESGKTQYF TGTGCCAGCAGTGAGTCGGGGAAGACCCAGTACTTC
TRBJ2-5 . TRBV9 . CASSVSAPVGETQYF TGTGCCAGCAGCGTATCAGCCCCAGTTGGGGAGACCCAGTACTTC
TRBJ2-1 . TRBV7-3 . CASSRDNNNEQFF TGTGCCAGCAGCCGAGACAACAACAATGAGCAGTTCTTC
TRBJ2-5 . TRBV7-9 TRBD2 CASSLFGGQETQYF TGTGCCAGCAGCTTATTCGGGGGGCAAGAGACCCAGTACTTC
TRBJ1-2 few TRBV6-6 TRBD1 CASSPTPNRGISGYTF TGTGCCAGCAGTCCGACCCCCAACAGGGGAATCAGCGGCTACACCTTC
TRBJ1-2 . TRBV9 TRBD1 CASRGRDRGLGGYTF TGTGCCAGCAGAGGCCGGGACAGGGGGCTAGGCGGCTACACCTTC
TRBJ1-1 few TRBV7-9 . CASSLSPDTEAFF TGTGCCAGCAGCCTCAGCCCCGACACTGAAGCTTTCTTT
TRBJ1-1 . TRBV27 TRBD1 CASSLPGQMNTEAFF TGTGCCAGCAGTCTCCCGGGACAGATGAACACTGAAGCTTTCTTT
TRBJ2-7 . TRBV23-1 TRBD1 CASRPSTGTGGLLHEQYF TGCGCCAGCAGGCCCTCCACCGGGACAGGGGGACTCCTCCACGAGCAGTACTTC
TRBJ2-4 . TRBV28 TRBD1 CASSLTGAAYIQYF TGTGCCAGCAGTTTAACAGGGGCCGCGTACATTCAGTACTTC
TRBJ2-2 few TRBV2 . CASSVGENGSGELFF TGTGCCAGCAGTGTAGGGGAGAACGGCTCCGGGGAGCTGTTTTTT
TRBJ2-7 . TRBV28 TRBD1 CASTRQGSYEQYF TGTGCCAGCACCCGACAGGGTTCCTACGAGCAGTACTTC
TRBJ1-1 . TRBV2 . CASSEPAGRVNTEAFF TGTGCCAGCAGTGAACCCGCAGGGCGAGTGAACACTGAAGCTTTCTTT
TRBJ1-5 . TRBV6-5 . CASRKGDVPGQPQHF TGTGCCAGCCGAAAAGGGGACGTGCCTGGGCAGCCCCAGCATTTT
TRBJ2-1 . TRBV5-4 TRBD2 CASRPGTSNNEQFF TGTGCCAGCAGGCCCGGGACTAGCAACAATGAGCAGTTCTTC
TRBJ2-7 . TRBV6-5 . CASSYNEGYEQYF TGTGCCAGCAGTTACAACGAGGGGTACGAGCAGTACTTC
TRBJ2-5 . TRBV5-6 . CASSLVSGSGAETQYF TGTGCCAGCAGCTTGGTTTCTGGATCAGGGGCAGAGACCCAGTACTTC